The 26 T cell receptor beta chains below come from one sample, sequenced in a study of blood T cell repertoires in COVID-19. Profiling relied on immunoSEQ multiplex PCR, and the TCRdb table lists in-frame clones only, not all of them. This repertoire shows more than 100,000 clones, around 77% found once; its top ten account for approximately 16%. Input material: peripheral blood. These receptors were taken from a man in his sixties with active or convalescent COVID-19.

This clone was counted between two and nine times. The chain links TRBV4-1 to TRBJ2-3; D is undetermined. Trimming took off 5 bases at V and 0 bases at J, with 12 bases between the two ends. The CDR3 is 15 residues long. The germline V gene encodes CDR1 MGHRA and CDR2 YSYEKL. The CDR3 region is CASSDLGQSTDTQYF. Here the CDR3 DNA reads TGCGCCAGCAGCGACTTAGGTCAGAGCACAGATACGCAGTATTTT.

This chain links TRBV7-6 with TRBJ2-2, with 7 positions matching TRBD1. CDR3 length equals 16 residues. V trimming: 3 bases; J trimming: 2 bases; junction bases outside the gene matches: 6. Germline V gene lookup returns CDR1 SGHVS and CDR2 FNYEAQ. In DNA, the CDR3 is TGTGCCAGCAGCTTCCTGGGACAGCTTAACACCGGGGAGCTGTTTTTT. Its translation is CASSFLGQLNTGELFF.

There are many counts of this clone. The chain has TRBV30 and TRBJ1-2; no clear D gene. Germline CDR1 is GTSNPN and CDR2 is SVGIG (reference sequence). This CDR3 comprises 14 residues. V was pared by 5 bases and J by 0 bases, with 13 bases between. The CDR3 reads CAWRRLDSNYGYTF. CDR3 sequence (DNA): TGTGCCTGGCGGAGGTTGGACTCTAACTATGGCTACACCTTC.

The CDR3 bases are TGTGCCAGTAGTATATCTATGCTGAGCTCTGGGGCCAACGTCCTGACTTTC. Translated, it gives CASSISMLSSGANVLTF. This sequence joins TRBV19 and TRBJ2-6; D ambiguous. Trimming pared 2 bases from V and 0 bases from J, leaving 11 bases between. Germline-derived CDR1 and CDR2 are LNHDA and SQIVND (reference sequence). This CDR3 comprises 17 residues.

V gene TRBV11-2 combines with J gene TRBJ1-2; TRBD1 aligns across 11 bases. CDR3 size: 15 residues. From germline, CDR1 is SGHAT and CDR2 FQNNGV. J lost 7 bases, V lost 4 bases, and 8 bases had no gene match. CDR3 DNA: TGTGCCAGCAGCTCTATCGGACAGGGGGCGGGTGGCTACACCTTC. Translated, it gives CASSSIGQGAGGYTF.

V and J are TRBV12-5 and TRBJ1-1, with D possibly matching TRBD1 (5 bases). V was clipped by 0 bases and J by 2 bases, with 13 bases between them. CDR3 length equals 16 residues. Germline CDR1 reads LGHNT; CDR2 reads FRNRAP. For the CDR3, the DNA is TGTGCTAGTGGTTTGGTATTGGGGGGGTCCAACACTGAAGCTTTCTTT. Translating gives CASGLVLGGSNTEAFF.

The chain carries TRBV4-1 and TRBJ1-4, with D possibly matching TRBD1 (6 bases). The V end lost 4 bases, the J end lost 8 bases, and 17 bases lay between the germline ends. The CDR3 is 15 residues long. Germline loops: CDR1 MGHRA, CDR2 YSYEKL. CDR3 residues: CASSPGTHLGEKLFF. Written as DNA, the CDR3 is TGCGCCAGCAGCCCCGGGACACACCTTGGGGAAAAACTGTTTTTT.

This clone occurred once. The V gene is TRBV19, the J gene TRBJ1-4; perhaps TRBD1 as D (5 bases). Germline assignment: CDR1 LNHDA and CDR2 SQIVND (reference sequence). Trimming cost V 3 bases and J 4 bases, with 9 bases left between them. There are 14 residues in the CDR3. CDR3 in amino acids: CASSMGLLNEKLFF. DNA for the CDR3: TGTGCCAGTAGTATGGGACTGCTTAATGAAAAACTGTTTTTT.

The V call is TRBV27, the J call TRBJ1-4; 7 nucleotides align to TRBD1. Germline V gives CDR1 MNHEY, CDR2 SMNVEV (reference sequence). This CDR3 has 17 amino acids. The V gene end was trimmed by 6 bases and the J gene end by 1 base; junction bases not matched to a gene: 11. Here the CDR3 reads CASRPTGTSVTNEKLFF. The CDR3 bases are TGTGCCAGCAGGCCGACAGGGACTTCAGTAACTAATGAAAAACTGTTTTTT. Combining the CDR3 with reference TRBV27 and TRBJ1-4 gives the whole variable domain EAQVTQNPRYLITVTGKKLTVTCSQNMNHEYMSWYRQDPGLGLRQIYYSMNVEVTDKGDVPEGYKVSRKEKRNFPLILESPSPNQTSLYFCASRPTGTSVTNEKLFFGSGTQLSVL.

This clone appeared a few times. CDR3 nucleotide sequence: TGTGCCAGCAGTACCTCCCGGGGCGGGGGGTCACCCCTCCACTTT. It translates to CASSTSRGGGSPLHF. The genes are TRBV27 and TRBJ1-6; possibly TRBD1 for D (5 bases). The ends were cut back, 5 bases at V and 10 bases at J, with 18 bases in the middle. CDR3 size: 15 residues. Germline loops: CDR1 MNHEY, CDR2 SMNVEV (reference sequence).

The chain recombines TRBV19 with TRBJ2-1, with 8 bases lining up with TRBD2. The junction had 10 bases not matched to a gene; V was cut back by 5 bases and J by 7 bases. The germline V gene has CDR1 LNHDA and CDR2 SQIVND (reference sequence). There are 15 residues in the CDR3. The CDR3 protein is CASSPREGLRNEQFF. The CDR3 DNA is TGTGCCAGTAGTCCTCGGGAGGGCCTTAGGAATGAGCAGTTCTTC.

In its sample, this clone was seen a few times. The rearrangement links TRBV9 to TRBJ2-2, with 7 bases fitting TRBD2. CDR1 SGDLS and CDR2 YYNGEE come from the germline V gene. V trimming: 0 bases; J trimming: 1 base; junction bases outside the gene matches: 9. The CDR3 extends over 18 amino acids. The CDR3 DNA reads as TGTGCCAGCAGCGTAGTCTCAGCGGGGAGGGGGAACACCGGGGAGCTGTTTTTT. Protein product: CASSVVSAGRGNTGELFF. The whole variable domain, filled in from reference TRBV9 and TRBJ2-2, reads DSGVTQTPKHLITATGQRVTLRCSPRSGDLSVYWYQQSLDQGLQFLIQYYNGEERAKGNILERFSAQQFPDLHSELNLSSLELGDSALYFCASSVVSAGRGNTGELFFGEGSRLTVL.

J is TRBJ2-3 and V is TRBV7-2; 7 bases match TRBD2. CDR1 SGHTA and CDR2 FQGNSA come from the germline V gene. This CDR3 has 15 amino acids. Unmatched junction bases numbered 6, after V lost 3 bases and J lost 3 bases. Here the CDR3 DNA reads TGTGCCAGCAGCTTGACGGGGGGAGGGACAGATACGCAGTATTTT. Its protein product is CASSLTGGGTDTQYF.

The CDR3 here is CASSSTSGIYNEQFF. The CDR3 region has the DNA TGTGCCAGCAGTTCGACTAGCGGGATTTACAATGAGCAGTTCTTC. This chain joins TRBV6-2 or TRBV6-3 and TRBJ2-1, with TRBD2 matching 11 bases. CDR3 length: 15 residues. Germline V CDR1 and CDR2: MNHEY, SVGEGT. V gave up 4 bases and J gave up 4 bases; unmatched junction bases: 3.

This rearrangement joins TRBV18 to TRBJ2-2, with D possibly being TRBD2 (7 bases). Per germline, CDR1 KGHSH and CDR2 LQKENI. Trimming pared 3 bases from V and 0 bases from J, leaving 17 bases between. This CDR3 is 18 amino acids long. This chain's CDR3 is CASSPLRGALTNTGELFF. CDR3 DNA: TGTGCCAGCTCACCCCTCCGGGGGGCCCTAACGAACACCGGGGAGCTGTTTTTT.

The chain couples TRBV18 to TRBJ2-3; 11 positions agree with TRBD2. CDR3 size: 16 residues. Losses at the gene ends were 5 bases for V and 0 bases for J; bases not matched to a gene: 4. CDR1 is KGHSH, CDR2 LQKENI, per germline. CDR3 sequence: CASSATSGSSTDTQYF. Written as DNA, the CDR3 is TGTGCCAGCTCAGCCACTAGCGGGAGTAGCACAGATACGCAGTATTTT.

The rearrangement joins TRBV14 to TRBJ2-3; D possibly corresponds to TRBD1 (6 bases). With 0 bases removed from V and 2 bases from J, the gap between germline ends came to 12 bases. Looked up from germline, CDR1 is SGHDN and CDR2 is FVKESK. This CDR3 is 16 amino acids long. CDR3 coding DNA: TGTGCCAGCAGCCAAGATAGTACAGGGCTCACAGATACGCAGTATTTT. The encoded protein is CASSQDSTGLTDTQYF.

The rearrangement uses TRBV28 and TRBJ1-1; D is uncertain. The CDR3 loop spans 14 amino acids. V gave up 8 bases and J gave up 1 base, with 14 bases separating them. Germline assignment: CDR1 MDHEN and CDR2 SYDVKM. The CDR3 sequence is CASLEPPGNTEAFF. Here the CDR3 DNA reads TGTGCCAGCCTCGAGCCTCCGGGGAACACTGAAGCTTTCTTT.

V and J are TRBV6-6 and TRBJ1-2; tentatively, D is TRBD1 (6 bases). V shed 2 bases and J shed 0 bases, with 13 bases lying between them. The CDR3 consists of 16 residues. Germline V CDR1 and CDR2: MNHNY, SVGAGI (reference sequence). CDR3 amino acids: CASSYAGADSNYGYTF. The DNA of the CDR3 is TGTGCCAGCAGTTACGCAGGGGCCGATTCTAACTATGGCTACACCTTC.

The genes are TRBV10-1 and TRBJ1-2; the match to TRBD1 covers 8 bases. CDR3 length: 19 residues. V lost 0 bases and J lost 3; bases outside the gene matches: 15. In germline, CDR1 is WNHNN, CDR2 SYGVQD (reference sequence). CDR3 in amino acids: CASSESFALIIRGHYGYTF. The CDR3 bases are TGCGCCAGCAGTGAGTCCTTCGCACTCATAATCAGGGGGCACTATGGCTACACCTTC.

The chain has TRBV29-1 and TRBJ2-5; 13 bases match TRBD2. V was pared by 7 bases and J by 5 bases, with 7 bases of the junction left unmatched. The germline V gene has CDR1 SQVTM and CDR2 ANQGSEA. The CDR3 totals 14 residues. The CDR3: CSAERTSGSETQYF. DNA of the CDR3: TGCAGCGCTGAGCGGACTAGCGGGAGTGAGACCCAGTACTTC.

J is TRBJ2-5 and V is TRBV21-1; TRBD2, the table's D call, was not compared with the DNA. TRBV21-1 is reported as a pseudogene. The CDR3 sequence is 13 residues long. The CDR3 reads CASSFTGGETQYF. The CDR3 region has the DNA TGTGCCAGCAGCTTTACGGGAGGAGAGACCCAGTACTTC.

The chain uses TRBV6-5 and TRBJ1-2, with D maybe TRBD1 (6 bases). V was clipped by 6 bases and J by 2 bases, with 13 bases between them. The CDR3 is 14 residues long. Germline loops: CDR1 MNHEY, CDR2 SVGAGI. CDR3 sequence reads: CASSTPDRNYGYTF. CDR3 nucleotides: TGTGCCAGCAGCACCCCTGACAGGAACTATGGCTACACCTTC.

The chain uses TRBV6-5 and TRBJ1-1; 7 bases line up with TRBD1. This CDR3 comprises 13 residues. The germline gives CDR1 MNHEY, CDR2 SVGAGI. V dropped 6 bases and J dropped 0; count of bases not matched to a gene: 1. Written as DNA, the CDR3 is TGTGCCAGCAGGGGGACAGTGAACACTGAAGCTTTCTTT. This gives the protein CASRGTVNTEAFF.

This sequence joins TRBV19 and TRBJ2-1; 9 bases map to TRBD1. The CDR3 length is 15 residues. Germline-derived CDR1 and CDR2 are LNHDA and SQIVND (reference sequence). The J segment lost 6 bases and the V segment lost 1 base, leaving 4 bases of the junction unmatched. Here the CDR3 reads CASSIAGTGLNEQFF. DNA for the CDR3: TGTGCCAGTAGTATAGCAGGGACAGGGCTCAATGAGCAGTTCTTC.

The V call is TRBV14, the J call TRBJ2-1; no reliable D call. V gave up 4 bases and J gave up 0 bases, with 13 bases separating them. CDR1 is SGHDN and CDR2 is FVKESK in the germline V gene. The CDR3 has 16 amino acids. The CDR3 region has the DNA TGTGCCAGCAGCCCCGGCTCGCGAGGCTCCTACAATGAGCAGTTCTTC. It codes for CASSPGSRGSYNEQFF.